Listed here is a single T cell receptor (beta chain). The authors ran a second PCR of roughly 6 to 12 cycles using a sample-barcoded 5' primer and a J-beta primer mix. TCRdb reprocessed the 5' RACE reads with MiXCR, giving one entry per CDR3 protein. The profile shows around 1,800,000 distinct CDR3 sequences, about two fifths of them singletons. The J segment lost 14 bases and the V segment lost 2 bases, leaving 5 bases of the junction unmatched. CDR1 is MDHEN, CDR2 SYDVKM, per germline. This CDR3 has 11 residues. These data belong to a study of blood T cells in healthy people across ages. Sequencing was performed on blood. The J gene is TRBJ1-1, the V gene TRBV28; 7 bases are a match to TRBD1. The sequence was obtained from a human donor in good health. The CDR3: CASSLGTVLFF. The CDR3 coding sequence is TGTGCCAGCAGTTTAGGGACAGTATTGTTCTTT.